Listed below are T cell receptor beta chains from one sample, sequenced in a study of PD-1 blockade in classical Hodgkin lymphoma. Clones were read by immunoSEQ multiplex PCR, and TCRdb kept only the in-frame ones, dropping some. This sample has around 30,000 clones, with around nine tenths found just once. This material consisted of CD4+ T cells from blood, taken before the fourth cycle of nivolumab. These receptors were collected from a human donor with classical Hodgkin lymphoma. CDR3s include the opening cysteine and the closing phenylalanine or tryptophan. D genes are given only for firm matches. Not every row has a clone size; where given, it reads once, few, many or a size class.

TRBJ1-2 . TRBV5-1 . TGCGCCAGCAGCTTGGGGGGGAGCGGCTACACCTTC CASSLGGSGYTF
TRBJ2-7 . TRBV14 . TGTGCCAGCAGCCAACGTGGGGGCGGGGTAGGGAGCTCCTACTTC CASSQRGGGVGSSYF
TRBJ1-4 . TRBV28 . TGTGCCAGCAGTACACCCGCCGGGACCATCAATGAAAAACTGTTTTTT CASSTPAGTINEKLFF
TRBJ2-7 TRBD2 TRBV27 . TGTGCCAGCAGTTTACTAGCGGGATCTCTCGAGCAGTACTTC CASSLLAGSLEQYF
TRBJ2-1 . TRBV12-5 . TGTGCTAGTGTCTTCGACCAAAAGTACAATGAGCAGTTCTTC CASVFDQKYNEQFF
TRBJ2-3 . TRBV18 . TGTGCCAGCTCACCACGGGCCCCAGGGGCAGAGACAGATACGCAGTATTTT CASSPRAPGAETDTQYF
TRBJ1-3 . TRBV10-3 . TGTGCCATCAGTGAGTACCCCGGCGGCTCTGGAAACACCATATATTTT CAISEYPGGSGNTIYF
TRBJ1-1 TRBD1 TRBV5-1 . TGCGCCAGCAGCTTGAGGGACAGAGGGACTGAAGCTTTCTTT CASSLRDRGTEAFF
TRBJ2-5 . TRBV19 . TGTGCCAGTACCCCCGGGGCGCAGCCGTTTCAAGAGACCCAGTACTTC CASTPGAQPFQETQYF
TRBJ1-1 TRBD1 TRBV6-5 . TGTGCCAGCAGGGGCCTCAGGGGGATTTTTACTGAAGCTTTCTTT CASRGLRGIFTEAFF
TRBJ2-7 . TRBV28 . TGTGCCAGCAGTCCCGCAGGTTTCTACGAGCAGTACTTC CASSPAGFYEQYF
TRBJ2-7 TRBD1 TRBV30 . TGTGCCTGGAGTGTAGGTGGAGGCAGGGGGCTCTACGAGCAGTACTTC CAWSVGGGRGLYEQYF
TRBJ1-2 TRBD1 TRBV5-1 . TGCGCCAGCAGCTGGGGACAGGGATATGGCTACACCTTC CASSWGQGYGYTF
TRBJ1-2 . TRBV29-1 . TGCAGCGTCGGGGACATCGGAGGGTATGGCTACACCTTC CSVGDIGGYGYTF
TRBJ1-2 . TRBV6-6 . TGTGCCAGCAGTTCGCCCGACAGGCCTAACTATGGCTACACCTTC CASSSPDRPNYGYTF
TRBJ2-7 . TRBV5-1 once TGCGCCAGCAGCTTGGTCGGCGGGACCCTCTACGAGCAGTACTTC CASSLVGGTLYEQYF
TRBJ2-1 . TRBV11-1 . TGTGCCAGCAGCTTAGACGCCCATGAGCAGTTCTTC CASSLDAHEQFF
TRBJ1-5 TRBD1 TRBV10-3 once TGTGCCATCAGTCAAAACTACAGGGGGCCGGGGGGCAATCAGCCCCAGCATTTT CAISQNYRGPGGNQPQHF
TRBJ1-2 . TRBV10-3 . TGTGCCATCAGTGAGAATGCAGGGGCGTACGGCTACACCTTC CAISENAGAYGYTF
TRBJ2-7 . TRBV25-1 . TGTGCCAGCAGTGAATTCGGGGAATCCTTCAACGAGCAGTACTTC CASSEFGESFNEQYF
TRBJ2-3 . TRBV2 . TGTGCCAGCAGTAGGGACTTCACAGATACGCAGTATTTT CASSRDFTDTQYF
TRBJ1-2 . TRBV6-5 . TGTGCCAGCAGTTACGCAGGGTATGGCTACACCTTC CASSYAGYGYTF
TRBJ1-5 . TRBV7-8 . TGTGCCAGCAGCTTAGTCCGGGACTTCGCTCAGAATCAGCCCCAGCATTTT CASSLVRDFAQNQPQHF
TRBJ2-5 . TRBV5-4 . TGTGCCAGCAGCTTGATAAGGCAGGAAGAGACCCAGTACTTC CASSLIRQEETQYF
TRBJ1-2 . TRBV30 . TGTGCCTGGAGTGTTGAGCGCTATGGCTACACCTTC CAWSVERYGYTF
TRBJ2-1 . TRBV29-1 . TGCAGCGTTGAAGGGGCGTGGGAACTTAGGGATGAGCAGTTCTTC CSVEGAWELRDEQFF
TRBJ1-5 . TRBV27 . TGTGCCAGCAGTGACGGGAGGGCTAGCAATCAGCCCCAGCATTTT CASSDGRASNQPQHF
TRBJ2-5 . TRBV30 . TGTGCCTTGGGGGTCACGAACGGCGAGACCCAGTACTTC CALGVTNGETQYF
TRBJ1-2 TRBD1 TRBV19 . TGTGCCAGTAGTATAGATCGAACAGGGGCCGATGGCTACACCTTC CASSIDRTGADGYTF
TRBJ2-2 TRBD1 TRBV30 . TGTGCCTGGAGTGGAGGGACAGGGACCAACACCGGGGAGCTGTTTTTT CAWSGGTGTNTGELFF
TRBJ1-5 TRBD1 TRBV2 . TGTGCCAGCAGGGAACAGGGGACGGAGCCCCAGCATTTT CASREQGTEPQHF
TRBJ2-2 TRBD1 TRBV18 . TGTGCCAGCTCAGAAAACAGGGGTACCGGGGAGCTGTTTTTT CASSENRGTGELFF
TRBJ1-6 . TRBV5-1 . TGCGCCAGCAGCTTGGGGACACCGGATAATTCACCCCTCCACTTT CASSLGTPDNSPLHF
TRBJ1-5 . TRBV28 . TGTGCCAGCAGGGGAGCGAGGAATCAGCCCCAGCATTTT CASRGARNQPQHF
TRBJ2-1 TRBD2 TRBV2 . TGTGCCAGCAGACCCATAGCGGGAGTTGAGCAGTTCTTC CASRPIAGVEQFF
TRBJ1-2 TRBD1 TRBV5-1 . TGCGCCAGCAGCGACCTCGGGACAGAGGGTGGAAGGGGCTACACCTTC CASSDLGTEGGRGYTF
TRBJ1-2 TRBD1 TRBV30 once TGTGCCTGGACAGGGGGCTTCGGGTATGGCTACACCTTC CAWTGGFGYGYTF
TRBJ2-3 TRBD2 TRBV5-1 . TGCGCCAGCAGGATCTCCCGGGAGGAGGGCACAGATACGCAGTATTTT CASRISREEGTDTQYF
TRBJ2-3 . TRBV2 . TGTGCCATACTCTCAACAGTAGATACGCAGTATTTT CAILSTVDTQYF
TRBJ2-1 TRBD1 TRBV18 once TGTGCCAGCTCAAGACAGGGGTGGGACAATGAGCAGTTCTTC CASSRQGWDNEQFF
TRBJ2-6 . TRBV19 . TGTGCCAGTACCCTGAGGGGGGGTCTGGCACCTGGGGCCAACGTCCTGACTTTC CASTLRGGLAPGANVLTF
TRBJ2-7 . TRBV5-1 . TGCGCCAGCAGCTTGGGGGCCTACGAGCAGTACTTC CASSLGAYEQYF
TRBJ2-5 . TRBV11-3 . TGTGCCAGCAGCCACCGGGGGCAAGGAGGGGAGACCCAGTACTTC CASSHRGQGGETQYF
TRBJ1-1 . TRBV7-9 . TGTGCCAGCATCCGATCCGTCGGACAGAAGAACACTGAAGCTTTCTTT CASIRSVGQKNTEAFF